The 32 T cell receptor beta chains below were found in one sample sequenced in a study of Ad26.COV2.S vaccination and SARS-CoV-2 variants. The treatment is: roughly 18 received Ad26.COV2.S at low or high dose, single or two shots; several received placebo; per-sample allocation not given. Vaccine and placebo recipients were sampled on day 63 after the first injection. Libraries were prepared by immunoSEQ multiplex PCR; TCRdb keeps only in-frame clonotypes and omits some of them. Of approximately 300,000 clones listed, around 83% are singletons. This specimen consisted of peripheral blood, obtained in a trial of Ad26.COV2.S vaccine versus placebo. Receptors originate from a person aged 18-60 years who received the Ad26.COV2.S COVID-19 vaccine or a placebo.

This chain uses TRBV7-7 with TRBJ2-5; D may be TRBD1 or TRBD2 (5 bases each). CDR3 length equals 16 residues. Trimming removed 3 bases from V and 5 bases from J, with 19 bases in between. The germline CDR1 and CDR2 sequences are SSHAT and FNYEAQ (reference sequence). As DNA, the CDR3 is TGTGCCAGCAGCTTGGCCGGGGCCCGGGGTGTGGAGACCCAGTACTTC. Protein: CASSLAGARGVETQYF.

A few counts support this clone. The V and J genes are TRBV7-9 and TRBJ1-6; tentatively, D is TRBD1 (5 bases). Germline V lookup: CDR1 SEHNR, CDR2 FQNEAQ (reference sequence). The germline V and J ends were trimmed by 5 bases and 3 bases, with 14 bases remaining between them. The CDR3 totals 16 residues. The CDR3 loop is CASSTSQTVYNSPLHF. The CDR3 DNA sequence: TGTGCCAGCAGCACGTCCCAGACAGTCTATAATTCACCCCTCCACTTT. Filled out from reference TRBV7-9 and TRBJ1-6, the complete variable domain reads DTGVSQNPRHKITKRGQNVTFRCDPISEHNRLYWYRQTLGQGPEFLTYFQNEAQLEKSRLLSDRFSAERPKGSFSTLEIQRTEQGDSAMYLCASSTSQTVYNSPLHFGNGTRLTVT.

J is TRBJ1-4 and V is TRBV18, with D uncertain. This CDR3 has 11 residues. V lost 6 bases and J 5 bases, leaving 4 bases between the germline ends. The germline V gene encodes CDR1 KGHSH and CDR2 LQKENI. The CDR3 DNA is TGTGCCAGCTCTCCGAATGAAAAACTGTTTTTT. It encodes CASSPNEKLFF.

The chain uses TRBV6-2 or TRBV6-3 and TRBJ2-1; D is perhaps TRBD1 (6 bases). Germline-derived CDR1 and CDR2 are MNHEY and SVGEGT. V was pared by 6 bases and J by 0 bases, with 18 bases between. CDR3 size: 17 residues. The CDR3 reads CASSSPHRVGSYNEQFF. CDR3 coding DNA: TGTGCCAGCAGCTCACCTCACAGGGTCGGCTCCTACAATGAGCAGTTCTTC.

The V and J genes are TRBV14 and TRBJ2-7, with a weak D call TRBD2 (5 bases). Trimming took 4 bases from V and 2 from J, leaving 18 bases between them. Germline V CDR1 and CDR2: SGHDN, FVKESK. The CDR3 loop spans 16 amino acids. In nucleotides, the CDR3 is TGTGCCAGCAGCCCCGGGCGGGCTGAGGGAGCCTACGAGCAGTACTTC. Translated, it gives CASSPGRAEGAYEQYF.

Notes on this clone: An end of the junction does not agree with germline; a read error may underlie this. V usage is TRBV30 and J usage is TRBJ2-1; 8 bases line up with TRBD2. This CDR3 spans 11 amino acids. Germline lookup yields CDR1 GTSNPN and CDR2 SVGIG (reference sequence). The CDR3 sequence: CAWSIQRGRVF. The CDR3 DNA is TGTGCCTGGAGTATCCAGCGGGGGAGGGTCTTC.

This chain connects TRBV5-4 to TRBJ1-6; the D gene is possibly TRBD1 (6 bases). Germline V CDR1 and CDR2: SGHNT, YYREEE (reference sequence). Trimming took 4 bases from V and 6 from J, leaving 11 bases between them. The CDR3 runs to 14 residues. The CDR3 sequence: CASSVDRTNSPLHF. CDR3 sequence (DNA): TGTGCCAGCAGCGTCGACAGGACTAATTCACCCCTCCACTTT.

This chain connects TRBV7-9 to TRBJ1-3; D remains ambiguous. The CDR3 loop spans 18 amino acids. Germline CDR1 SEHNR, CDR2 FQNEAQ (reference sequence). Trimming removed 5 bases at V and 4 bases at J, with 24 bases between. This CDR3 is CASSRIFGGRNQGNTIYF. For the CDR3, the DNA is TGTGCCAGCAGCCGTATCTTCGGTGGGCGTAACCAGGGAAACACCATATATTTT.

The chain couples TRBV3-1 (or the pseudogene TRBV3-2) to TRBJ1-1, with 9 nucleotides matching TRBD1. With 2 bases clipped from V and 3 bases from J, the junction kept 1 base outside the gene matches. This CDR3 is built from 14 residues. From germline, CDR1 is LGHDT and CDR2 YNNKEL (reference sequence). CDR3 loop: CASSQRDRDTEAFF. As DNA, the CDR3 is TGTGCCAGCAGCCAAAGGGACAGGGACACTGAAGCTTTCTTT.

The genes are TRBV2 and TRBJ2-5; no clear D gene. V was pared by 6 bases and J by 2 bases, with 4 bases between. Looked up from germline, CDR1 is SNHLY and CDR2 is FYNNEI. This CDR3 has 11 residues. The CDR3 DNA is TGTGCCAGCAGCGAACAAGAGACCCAGTACTTC. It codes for CASSEQETQYF.

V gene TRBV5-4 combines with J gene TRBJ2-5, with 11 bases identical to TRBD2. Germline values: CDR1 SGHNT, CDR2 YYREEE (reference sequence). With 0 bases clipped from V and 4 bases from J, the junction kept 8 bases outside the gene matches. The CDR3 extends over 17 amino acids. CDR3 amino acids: CASSLGASGGRRETQYF. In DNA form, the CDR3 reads TGTGCCAGCAGCTTGGGGGCTAGCGGGGGGCGCCGAGAGACCCAGTACTTC.

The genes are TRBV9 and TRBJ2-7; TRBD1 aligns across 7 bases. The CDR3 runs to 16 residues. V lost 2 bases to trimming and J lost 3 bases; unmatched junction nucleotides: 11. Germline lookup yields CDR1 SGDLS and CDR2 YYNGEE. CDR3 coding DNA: TGTGCCAGCAGCGTCGGAGTAGAGACAGGGATCTACGAGCAGTACTTC. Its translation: CASSVGVETGIYEQYF.

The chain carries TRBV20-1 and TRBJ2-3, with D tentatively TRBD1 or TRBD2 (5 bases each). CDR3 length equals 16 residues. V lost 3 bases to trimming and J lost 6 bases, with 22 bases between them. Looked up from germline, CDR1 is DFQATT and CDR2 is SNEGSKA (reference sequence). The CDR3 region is CSASRPVTGARDTQYF. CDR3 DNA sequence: TGCAGTGCTAGTAGGCCTGTGACCGGGGCAAGGGATACGCAGTATTTT.

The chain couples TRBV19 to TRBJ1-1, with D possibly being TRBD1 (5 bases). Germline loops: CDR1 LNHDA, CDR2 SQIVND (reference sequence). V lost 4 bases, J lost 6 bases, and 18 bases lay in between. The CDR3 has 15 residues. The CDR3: CASSTSQGVVSEAFF. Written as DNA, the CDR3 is TGTGCCAGTAGTACCTCCCAGGGCGTCGTATCTGAAGCTTTCTTT.

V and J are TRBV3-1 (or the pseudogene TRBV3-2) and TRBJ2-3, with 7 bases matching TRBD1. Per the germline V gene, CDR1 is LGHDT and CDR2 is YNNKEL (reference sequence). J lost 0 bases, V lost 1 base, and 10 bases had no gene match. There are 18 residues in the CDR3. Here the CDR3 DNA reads TGTGCCAGCAGCCAAGTAATAGGACAGGAAACTAGCACAGATACGCAGTATTTT. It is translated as CASSQVIGQETSTDTQYF.

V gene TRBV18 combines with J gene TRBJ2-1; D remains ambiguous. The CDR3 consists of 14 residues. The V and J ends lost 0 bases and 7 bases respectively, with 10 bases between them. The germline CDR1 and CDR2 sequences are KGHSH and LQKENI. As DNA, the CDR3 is TGTGCCAGCTCACCACCTCAGAGAAGGAATGAGCAGTTCTTC. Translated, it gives CASSPPQRRNEQFF.

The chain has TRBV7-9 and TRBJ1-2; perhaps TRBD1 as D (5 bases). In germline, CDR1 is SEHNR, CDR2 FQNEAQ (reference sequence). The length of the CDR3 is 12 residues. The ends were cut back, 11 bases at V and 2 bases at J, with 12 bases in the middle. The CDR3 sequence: CAATGGNYGYTF. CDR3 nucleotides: TGTGCCGCAACGGGGGGGAACTATGGCTACACCTTC.

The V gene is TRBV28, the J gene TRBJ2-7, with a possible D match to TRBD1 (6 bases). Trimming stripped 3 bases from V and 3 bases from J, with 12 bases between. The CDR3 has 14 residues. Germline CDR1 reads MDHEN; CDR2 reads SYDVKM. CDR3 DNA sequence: TGTGCCAGCAGTTTCTCGGACAGCCTCTACGAGCAGTACTTC. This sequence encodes CASSFSDSLYEQYF.

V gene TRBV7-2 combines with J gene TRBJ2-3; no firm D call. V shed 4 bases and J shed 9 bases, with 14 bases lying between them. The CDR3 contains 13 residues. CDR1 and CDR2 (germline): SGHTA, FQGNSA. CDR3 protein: CASSSRHGVTQYF. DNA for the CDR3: TGTGCCAGCAGCTCTCGCCATGGGGTAACGCAGTATTTT.

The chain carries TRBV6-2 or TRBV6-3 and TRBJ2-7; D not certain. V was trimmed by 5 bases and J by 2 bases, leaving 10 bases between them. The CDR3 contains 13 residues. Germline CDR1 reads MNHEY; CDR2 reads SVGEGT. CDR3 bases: TGTGCCAGCAGTGTCGATGGGACCTACGAGCAGTACTTC. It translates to CASSVDGTYEQYF.

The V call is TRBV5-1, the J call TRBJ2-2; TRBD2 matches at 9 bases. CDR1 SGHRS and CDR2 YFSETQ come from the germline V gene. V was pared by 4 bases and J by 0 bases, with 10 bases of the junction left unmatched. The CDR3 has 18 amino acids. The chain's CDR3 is CASSPRLRTSANTGELFF. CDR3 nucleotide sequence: TGCGCCAGCAGCCCCCGACTCAGGACTAGCGCGAACACCGGGGAGCTGTTTTTT.

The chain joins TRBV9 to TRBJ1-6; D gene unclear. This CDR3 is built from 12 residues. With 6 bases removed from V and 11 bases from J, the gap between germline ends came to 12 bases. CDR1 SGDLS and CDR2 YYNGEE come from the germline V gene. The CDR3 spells CASNAVGTPLHF. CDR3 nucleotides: TGTGCCAGCAACGCAGTGGGTACACCCCTCCACTTT.

The chain's CDR3 is CASGRASGNTIYF. The CDR3 DNA follows: TGTGCCAGCGGAAGAGCCTCTGGAAACACCATATATTTT. The chain has TRBV14 and TRBJ1-3, with D unclear. Germline CDR1 reads SGHDN; CDR2 reads FVKESK. The CDR3 contains 13 residues. Trimming took off 8 bases at V and 0 bases at J, with 8 bases between the two ends.

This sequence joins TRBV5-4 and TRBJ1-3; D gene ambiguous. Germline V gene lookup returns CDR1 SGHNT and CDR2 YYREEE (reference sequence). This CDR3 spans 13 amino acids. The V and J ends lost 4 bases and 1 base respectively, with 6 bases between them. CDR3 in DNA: TGTGCCAGCAGCATGAGATCTGGAAACACCATATATTTT. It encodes CASSMRSGNTIYF.

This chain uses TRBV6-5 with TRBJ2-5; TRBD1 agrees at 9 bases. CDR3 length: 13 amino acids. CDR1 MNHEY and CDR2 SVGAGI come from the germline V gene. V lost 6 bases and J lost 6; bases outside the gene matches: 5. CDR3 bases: TGTGCCAGCAGCCCCGGGACAGGGAAGACCCAGTACTTC. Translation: CASSPGTGKTQYF.

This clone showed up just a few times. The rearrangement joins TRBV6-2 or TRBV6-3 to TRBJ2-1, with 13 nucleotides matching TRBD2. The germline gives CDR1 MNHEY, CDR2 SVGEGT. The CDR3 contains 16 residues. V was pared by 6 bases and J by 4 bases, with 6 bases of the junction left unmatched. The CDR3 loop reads CASSSWTSGGYNEQFF. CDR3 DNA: TGTGCCAGCAGCAGCTGGACTAGCGGGGGTTACAATGAGCAGTTCTTC.

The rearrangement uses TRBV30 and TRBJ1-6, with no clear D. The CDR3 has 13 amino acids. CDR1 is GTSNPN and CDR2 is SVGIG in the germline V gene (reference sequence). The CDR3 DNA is TGTACCTATTCAGACACCGATAATTCACCCCTCCACTTT. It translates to CTYSDTDNSPLHF.

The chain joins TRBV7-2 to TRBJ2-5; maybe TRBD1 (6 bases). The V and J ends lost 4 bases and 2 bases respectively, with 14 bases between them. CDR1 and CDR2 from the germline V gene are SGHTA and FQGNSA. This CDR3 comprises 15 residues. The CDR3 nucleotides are TGTGCCAGCAGCTCGGGTCTAGGGGGACAAGAGACCCAGTACTTC. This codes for CASSSGLGGQETQYF. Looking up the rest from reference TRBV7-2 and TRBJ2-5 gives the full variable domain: GAGVSQSPSNKVTEKGKDVELRCDPISGHTALYWYRQSLGQGLEFLIYFQGNSAPDKSGLPSDRFSAERTGGSVSTLTIQRTQQEDSAVYLCASSSGLGGQETQYFGPGTRLLVL.

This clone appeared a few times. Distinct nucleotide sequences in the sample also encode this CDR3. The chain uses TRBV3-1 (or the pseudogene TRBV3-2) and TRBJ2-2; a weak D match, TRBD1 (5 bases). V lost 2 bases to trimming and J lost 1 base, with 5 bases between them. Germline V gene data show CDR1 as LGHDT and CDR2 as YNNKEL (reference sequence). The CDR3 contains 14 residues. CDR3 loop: CASSQQGNTGELFF. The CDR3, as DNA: TGTGCCAGCAGCCAACAGGGGAACACCGGGGAGCTGTTTTTT.

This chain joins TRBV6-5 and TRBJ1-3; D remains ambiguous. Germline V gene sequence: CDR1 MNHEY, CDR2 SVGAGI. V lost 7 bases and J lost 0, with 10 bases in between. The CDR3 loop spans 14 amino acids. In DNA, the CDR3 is TGTGCCAGCACCCCTGACATCTCTGGAAACACCATATATTTT. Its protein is CASTPDISGNTIYF.

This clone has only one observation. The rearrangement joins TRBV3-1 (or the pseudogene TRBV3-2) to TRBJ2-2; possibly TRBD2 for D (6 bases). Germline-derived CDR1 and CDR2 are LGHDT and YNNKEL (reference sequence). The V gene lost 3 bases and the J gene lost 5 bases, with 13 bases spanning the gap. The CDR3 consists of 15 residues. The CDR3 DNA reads TGTGCCAGCAGCCAGGGACCAGGAGGGACCGGGGAGCTGTTTTTT. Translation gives CASSQGPGGTGELFF.

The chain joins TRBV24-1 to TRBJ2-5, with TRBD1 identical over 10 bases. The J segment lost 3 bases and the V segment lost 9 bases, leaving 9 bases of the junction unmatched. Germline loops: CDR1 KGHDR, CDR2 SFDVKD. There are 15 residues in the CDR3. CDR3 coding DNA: TGTGCCACCTTCTTACCCGGGACAGGGGAAGAGACCCAGTACTTC. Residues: CATFLPGTGEETQYF.